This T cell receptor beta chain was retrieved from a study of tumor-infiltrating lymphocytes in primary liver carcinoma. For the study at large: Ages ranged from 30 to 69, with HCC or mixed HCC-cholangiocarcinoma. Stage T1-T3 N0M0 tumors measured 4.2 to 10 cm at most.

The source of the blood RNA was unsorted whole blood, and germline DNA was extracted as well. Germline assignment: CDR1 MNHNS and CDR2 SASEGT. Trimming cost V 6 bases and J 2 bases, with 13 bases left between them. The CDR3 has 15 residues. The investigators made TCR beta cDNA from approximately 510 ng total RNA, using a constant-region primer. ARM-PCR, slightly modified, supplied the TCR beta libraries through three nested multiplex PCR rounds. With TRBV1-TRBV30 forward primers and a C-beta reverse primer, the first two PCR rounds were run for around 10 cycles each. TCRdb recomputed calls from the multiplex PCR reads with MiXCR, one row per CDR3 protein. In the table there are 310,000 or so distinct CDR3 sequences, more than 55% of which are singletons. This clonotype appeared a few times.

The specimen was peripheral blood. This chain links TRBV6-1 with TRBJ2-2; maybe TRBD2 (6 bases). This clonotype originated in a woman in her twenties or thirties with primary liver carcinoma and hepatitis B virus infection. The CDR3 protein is CASSAGPINTGELFF. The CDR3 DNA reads TGTGCCAGCAGCGCGGGACCGATCAACACCGGGGAGCTGTTTTTT.